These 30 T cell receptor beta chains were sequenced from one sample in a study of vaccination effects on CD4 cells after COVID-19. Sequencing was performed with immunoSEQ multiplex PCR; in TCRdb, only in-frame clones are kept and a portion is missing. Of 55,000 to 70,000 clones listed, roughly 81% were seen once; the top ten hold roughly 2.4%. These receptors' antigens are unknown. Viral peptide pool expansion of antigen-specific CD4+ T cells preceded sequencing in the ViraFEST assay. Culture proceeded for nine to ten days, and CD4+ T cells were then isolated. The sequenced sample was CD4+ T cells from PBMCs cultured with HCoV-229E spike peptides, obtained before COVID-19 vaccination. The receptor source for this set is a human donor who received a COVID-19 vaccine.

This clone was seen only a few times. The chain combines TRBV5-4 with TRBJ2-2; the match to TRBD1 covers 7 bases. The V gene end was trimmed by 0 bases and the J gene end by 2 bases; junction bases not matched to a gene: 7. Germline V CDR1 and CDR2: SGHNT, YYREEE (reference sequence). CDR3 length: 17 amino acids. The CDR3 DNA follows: TGTGCCAGCAGCTTGGAGAGGGGGCCCTATAACACCGGGGAGCTGTTTTTT. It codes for CASSLERGPYNTGELFF.

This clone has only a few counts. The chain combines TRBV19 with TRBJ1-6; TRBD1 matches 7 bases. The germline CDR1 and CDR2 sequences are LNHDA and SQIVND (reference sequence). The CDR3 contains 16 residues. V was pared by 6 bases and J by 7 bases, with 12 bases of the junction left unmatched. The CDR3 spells CASRMDPAGGNSPLHF. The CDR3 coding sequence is TGTGCCAGTAGGATGGACCCGGCAGGGGGAAATTCACCCCTCCACTTT. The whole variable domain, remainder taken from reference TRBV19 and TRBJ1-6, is DGGITQSPKYLFRKEGQNVTLSCEQNLNHDAMYWYRQDPGQGLRLIYYSQIVNDFQKGDIAEGYSVSREKKESFPLTVTSAQKNPTAFYLCASRMDPAGGNSPLHFGNGTRLTVT.

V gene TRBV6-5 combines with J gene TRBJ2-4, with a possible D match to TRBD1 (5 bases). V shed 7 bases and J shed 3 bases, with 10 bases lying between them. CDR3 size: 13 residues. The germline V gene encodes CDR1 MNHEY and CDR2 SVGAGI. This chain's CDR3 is CASTGYDKNIQYF. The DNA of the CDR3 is TGTGCCAGCACAGGGTACGACAAAAACATTCAGTACTTC.

The CDR3 here is CASSYRGNTGELFF. The DNA for the CDR3 is TGTGCCAGCAGTTACAGGGGGAACACCGGGGAGCTGTTTTTT. The rearrangement joins TRBV6-6 to TRBJ2-2; a weak D match, TRBD1 (5 bases). There are 14 residues in the CDR3. The V gene lost 2 bases and the J gene lost 1 base, with 5 bases spanning the gap. Germline loops: CDR1 MNHNY, CDR2 SVGAGI (reference sequence).

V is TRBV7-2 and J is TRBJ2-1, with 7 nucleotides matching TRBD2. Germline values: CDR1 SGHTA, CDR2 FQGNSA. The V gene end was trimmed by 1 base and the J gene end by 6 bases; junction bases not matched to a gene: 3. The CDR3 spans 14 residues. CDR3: CASSLVGGINEQFF. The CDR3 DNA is TGTGCCAGCAGCTTAGTCGGGGGGATCAATGAGCAGTTCTTC.

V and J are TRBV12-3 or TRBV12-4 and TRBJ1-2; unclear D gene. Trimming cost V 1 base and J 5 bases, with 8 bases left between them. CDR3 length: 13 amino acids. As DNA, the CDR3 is TGTGCCAGCAGTTTAGGCAGACATTATGGCTACACCTTC. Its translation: CASSLGRHYGYTF.

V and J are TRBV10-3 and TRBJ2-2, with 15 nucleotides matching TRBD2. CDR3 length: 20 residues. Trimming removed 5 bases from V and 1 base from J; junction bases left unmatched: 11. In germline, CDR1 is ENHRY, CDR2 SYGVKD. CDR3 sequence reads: CAISPSMGLAGGGNTGELFF. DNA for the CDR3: TGTGCCATCAGTCCCTCCATGGGACTAGCGGGGGGCGGGAACACCGGGGAGCTGTTTTTT.

This chain's CDR3 is CASSYSVAGGPSSSYNEQFF. The CDR3 bases are TGTGCCAGCAGTTACTCCGTAGCGGGGGGCCCTTCCAGCTCCTACAATGAGCAGTTCTTC. The gene calls are TRBV6-2 or TRBV6-3 and TRBJ2-1; 10 bases line up with TRBD2. This CDR3 comprises 20 residues. V gave up 0 bases and J gave up 0 bases; unmatched junction bases: 11. Germline V gene lookup returns CDR1 MNHEY and CDR2 SVGEGT.

The CDR3 loop is CASSPASVAKNIQYF. CDR3 nucleotide sequence: TGTGCCAGCTCACCAGCCTCCGTAGCCAAAAACATTCAGTACTTC. This chain links TRBV18 with TRBJ2-4; D is uncertain. Deletions cut 2 bases from V and 0 bases from J, with 8 bases between. The CDR3 contains 15 residues. Germline V CDR1 and CDR2: KGHSH, LQKENI.

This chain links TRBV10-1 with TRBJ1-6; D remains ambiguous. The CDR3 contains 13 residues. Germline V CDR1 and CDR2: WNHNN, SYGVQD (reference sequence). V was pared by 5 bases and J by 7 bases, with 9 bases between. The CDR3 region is CASSSTPNSPLHF. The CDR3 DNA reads TGCGCCAGCAGTTCGACCCCGAATTCACCCCTCCACTTT.

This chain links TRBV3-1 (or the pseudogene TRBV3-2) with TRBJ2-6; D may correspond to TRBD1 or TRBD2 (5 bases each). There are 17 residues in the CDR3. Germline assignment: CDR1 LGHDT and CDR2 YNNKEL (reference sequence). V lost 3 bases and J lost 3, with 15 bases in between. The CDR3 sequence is CASSQGRGLGGANVLTF. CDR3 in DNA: TGTGCCAGCAGCCAGGGACGGGGCCTTGGTGGGGCCAACGTCCTGACTTTC.

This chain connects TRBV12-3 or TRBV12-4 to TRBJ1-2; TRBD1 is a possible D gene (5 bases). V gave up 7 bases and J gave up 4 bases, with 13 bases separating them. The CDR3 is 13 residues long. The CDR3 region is CASTHGGRYGYTF. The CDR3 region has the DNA TGTGCCAGCACCCATGGGGGACGCTATGGCTACACCTTC.

CDR3 in DNA: TGTGCCAGCAGCCAAGGCCGGGCTGGAGAGCAGTACGTC. Residues: CASSQGRAGEQYV. This rearrangement joins TRBV3-1 (or the pseudogene TRBV3-2) to TRBJ2-7; no clear D gene. Germline V lookup: CDR1 LGHDT, CDR2 YNNKEL (reference sequence). V was pared by 1 base and J by 7 bases, with 11 bases between. The CDR3 contains 13 residues.

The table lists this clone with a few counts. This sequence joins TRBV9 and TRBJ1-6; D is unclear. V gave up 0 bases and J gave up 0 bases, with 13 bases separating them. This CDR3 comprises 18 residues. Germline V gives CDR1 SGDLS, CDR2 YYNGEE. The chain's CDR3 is CASSVGLDRVSYNSPLHF. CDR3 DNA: TGTGCCAGCAGCGTAGGTTTGGACCGTGTCTCCTATAATTCACCCCTCCACTTT.

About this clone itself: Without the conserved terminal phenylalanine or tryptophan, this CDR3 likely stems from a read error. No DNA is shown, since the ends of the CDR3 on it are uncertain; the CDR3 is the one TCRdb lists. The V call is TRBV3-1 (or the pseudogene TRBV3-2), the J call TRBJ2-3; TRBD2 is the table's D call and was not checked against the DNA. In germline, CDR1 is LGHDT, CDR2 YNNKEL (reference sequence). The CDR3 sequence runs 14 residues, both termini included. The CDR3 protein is CASSQDPGTSPTAL.

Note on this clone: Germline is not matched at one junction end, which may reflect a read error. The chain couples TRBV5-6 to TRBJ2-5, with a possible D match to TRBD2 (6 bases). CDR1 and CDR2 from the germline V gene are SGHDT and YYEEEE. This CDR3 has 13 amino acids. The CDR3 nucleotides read TGTGCCAGCAGCTTGGCGGGGGAAGAGAGCCAGTACTTC. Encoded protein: CASSLAGEESQYF. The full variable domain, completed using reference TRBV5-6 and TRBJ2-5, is DAGVTQSPTHLIKTRGQQVTLRCSPKSGHDTVSWYQQALGQGPQFIFQYYEEEERQRGNFPDRFSGHQFPNYSSELNVNALLLGDSALYLCASSLAGEESQYFGPGTRLLVL.

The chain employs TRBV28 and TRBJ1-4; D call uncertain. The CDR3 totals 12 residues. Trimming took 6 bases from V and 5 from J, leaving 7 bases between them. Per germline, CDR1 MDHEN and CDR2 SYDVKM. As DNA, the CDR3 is TGTGCCAGCAGGCTTCCAAATGAAAAACTGTTTTTT. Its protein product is CASRLPNEKLFF.

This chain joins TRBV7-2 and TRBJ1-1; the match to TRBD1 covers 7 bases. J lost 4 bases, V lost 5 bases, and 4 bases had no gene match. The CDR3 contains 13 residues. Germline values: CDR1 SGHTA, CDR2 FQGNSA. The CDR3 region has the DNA TGTGCCAGCAGCCAAACAGGGGCCACTGAAGCTTTCTTT. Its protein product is CASSQTGATEAFF.

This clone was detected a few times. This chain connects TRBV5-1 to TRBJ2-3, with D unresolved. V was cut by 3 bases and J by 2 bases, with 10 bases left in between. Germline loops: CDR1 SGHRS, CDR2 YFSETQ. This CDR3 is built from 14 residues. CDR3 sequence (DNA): TGCGCCAGCAGCTCCGCAGGAGTCACAGATACGCAGTATTTT. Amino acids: CASSSAGVTDTQYF.

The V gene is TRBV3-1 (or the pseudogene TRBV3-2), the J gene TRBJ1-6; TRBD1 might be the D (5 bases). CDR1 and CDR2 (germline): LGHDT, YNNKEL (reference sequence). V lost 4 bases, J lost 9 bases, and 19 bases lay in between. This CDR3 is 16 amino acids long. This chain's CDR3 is CASSRASTGSISPLHF. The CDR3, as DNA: TGTGCCAGCAGCCGGGCGAGCACAGGATCTATTTCACCCCTCCACTTT.

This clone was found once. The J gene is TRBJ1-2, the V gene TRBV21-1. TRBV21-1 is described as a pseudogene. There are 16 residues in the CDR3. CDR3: CASSGGAQEIYLGYTF. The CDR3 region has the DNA TGTGCCAGCAGCGGGGGAGCACAGGAGATCTATCTGGGCTACACCTTC.

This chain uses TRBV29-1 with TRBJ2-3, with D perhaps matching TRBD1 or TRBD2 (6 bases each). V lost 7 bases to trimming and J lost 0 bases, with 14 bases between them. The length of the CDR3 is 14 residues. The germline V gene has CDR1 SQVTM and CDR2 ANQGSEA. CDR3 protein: CSGGAASSTDTQYF. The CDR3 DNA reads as TGCAGCGGGGGGGCAGCTTCTAGCACAGATACGCAGTATTTT.

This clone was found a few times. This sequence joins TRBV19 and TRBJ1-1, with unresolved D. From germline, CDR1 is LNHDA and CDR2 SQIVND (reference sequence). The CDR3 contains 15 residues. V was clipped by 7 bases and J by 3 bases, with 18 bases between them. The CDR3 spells CASKRDRQDDTEAFF. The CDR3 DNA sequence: TGTGCCAGTAAGAGGGATAGGCAGGACGACACTGAAGCTTTCTTT.

CDR3 loop: CASSITANTGELFF. In nucleotides, the CDR3 is TGTGCCAGTAGTATTACAGCGAACACCGGGGAGCTGTTTTTT. This chain connects TRBV19 to TRBJ2-2; no definite D call. The CDR3 is 14 amino acids. Trimming removed 3 bases from V and 0 bases from J, with 5 bases in between. From germline, CDR1 is LNHDA and CDR2 SQIVND (reference sequence). The variable domain in full, completed from reference TRBV19 and TRBJ2-2, reads DGGITQSPKYLFRKEGQNVTLSCEQNLNHDAMYWYRQDPGQGLRLIYYSQIVNDFQKGDIAEGYSVSREKKESFPLTVTSAQKNPTAFYLCASSITANTGELFFGEGSRLTVL.

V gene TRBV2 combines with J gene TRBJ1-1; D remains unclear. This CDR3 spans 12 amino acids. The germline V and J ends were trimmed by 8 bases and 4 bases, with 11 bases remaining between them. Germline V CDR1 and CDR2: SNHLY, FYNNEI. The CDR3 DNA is TGTGCCAGCCGTCGGGGTAGCACTGAAGCTTTCTTT. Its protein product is CASRRGSTEAFF. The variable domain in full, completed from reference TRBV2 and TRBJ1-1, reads EPEVTQTPSHQVTQMGQEVILRCVPISNHLYFYWYRQILGQKVEFLVSFYNNEISEKSEIFDDQFSVERPDGSNFTLKIRSTKLEDSAMYFCASRRGSTEAFFGQGTRLTVV.

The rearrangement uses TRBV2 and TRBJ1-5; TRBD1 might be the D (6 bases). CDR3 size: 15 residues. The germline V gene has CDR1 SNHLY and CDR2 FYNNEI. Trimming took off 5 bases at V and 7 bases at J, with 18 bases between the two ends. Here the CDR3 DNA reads TGTGCCAGCAGTACACAGGGAGAGATGTGGCAGCCCCAGCATTTT. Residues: CASSTQGEMWQPQHF.

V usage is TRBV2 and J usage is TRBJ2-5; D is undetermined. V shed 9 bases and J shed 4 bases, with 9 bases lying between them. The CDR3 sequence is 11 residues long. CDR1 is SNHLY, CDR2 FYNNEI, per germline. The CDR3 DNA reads TGTGCCAGTGGACGGATAGAGACCCAGTACTTC. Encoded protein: CASGRIETQYF.

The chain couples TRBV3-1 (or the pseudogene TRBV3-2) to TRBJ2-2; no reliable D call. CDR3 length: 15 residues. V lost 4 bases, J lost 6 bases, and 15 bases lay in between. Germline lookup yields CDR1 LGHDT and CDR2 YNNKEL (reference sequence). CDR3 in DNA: TGTGCCAGCAGCCGGGCCTTTTTCGAGGCCGGGGAGCTGTTTTTT. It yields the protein CASSRAFFEAGELFF.

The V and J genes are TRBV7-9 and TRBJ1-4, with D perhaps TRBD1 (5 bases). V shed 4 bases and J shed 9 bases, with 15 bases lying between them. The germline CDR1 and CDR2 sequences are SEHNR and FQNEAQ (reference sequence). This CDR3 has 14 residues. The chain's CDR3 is CASSCRDWPKKLFF. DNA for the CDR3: TGTGCCAGCAGCTGTAGGGACTGGCCCAAAAAACTGTTTTTT. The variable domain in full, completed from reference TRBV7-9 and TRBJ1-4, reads DTGVSQNPRHKITKRGQNVTFRCDPISEHNRLYWYRQTLGQGPEFLTYFQNEAQLEKSRLLSDRFSAERPKGSFSTLEIQRTEQGDSAMYLCASSCRDWPKKLFFGSGTQLSVL.

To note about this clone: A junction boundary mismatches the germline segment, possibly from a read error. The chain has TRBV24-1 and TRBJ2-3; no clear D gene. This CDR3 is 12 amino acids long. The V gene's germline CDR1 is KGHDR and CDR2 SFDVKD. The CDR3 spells CATSDLMDTQYF. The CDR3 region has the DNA TGTGCCACCAGCGATTTAATGGATACGCAGTATTTT.